These 27 T cell receptor beta chains originate from one sample sequenced in a study of glioma-infiltrating T cells after dendritic cell vaccination. The table came from immunoSEQ multiplex PCR; TCRdb's copy has only in-frame clones and leaves some out. Here the sample spans fewer than 110,000 clones, 75% to 85% being singletons. Specimen: blood, collected before dendritic cell vaccination. The receptor set was obtained from a human donor with glioblastoma.

This chain connects TRBV21-1 to TRBJ2-2; no check of the table's D call, TRBD2, against the DNA was made. TRBV21-1 is flagged as a pseudogene. CDR3 length: 13 residues. CDR3 sequence: CASSKHNGGELFF. In DNA form, the CDR3 reads TGTGCCAGCAGCAAACATAACGGCGGGGAGCTGTTTTTT.

The chain employs TRBV5-4 and TRBJ2-7; possibly TRBD1 for D (6 bases). The CDR3 has 13 residues. Trimming removed 4 bases from V and 5 bases from J, with 13 bases in between. Germline V CDR1 and CDR2: SGHNT, YYREEE (reference sequence). The CDR3 nucleotides are TGTGCCAGCAGCACCGGGACAACGAACGAGCAGTACTTC. Translating gives CASSTGTTNEQYF.

This chain uses TRBV5-1 with TRBJ2-6; 9 bases map to TRBD1. From germline, CDR1 is SGHRS and CDR2 YFSETQ. There are 21 residues in the CDR3. Losses at the gene ends were 4 bases for V and 0 bases for J; bases not matched to a gene: 17. The CDR3 here is CASSKLQQGASISSGANVLTF. The CDR3 DNA reads TGCGCCAGCAGCAAACTCCAACAGGGGGCATCAATTTCCTCTGGGGCCAACGTCCTGACTTTC.

The gene calls are TRBV11-2 and TRBJ1-3; D not resolved. With 1 base removed from V and 0 bases from J, the gap between germline ends came to 10 bases. The CDR3 totals 16 residues. CDR1 and CDR2 (germline): SGHAT, FQNNGV. CDR3 residues: CASSLGVRSSGNTIYF. The CDR3 region has the DNA TGTGCCAGCAGCTTAGGAGTACGGAGCTCTGGAAACACCATATATTTT. Full variable domain (outside the CDR3, taken from reference TRBV11-2 and TRBJ1-3): EAGVAQSPRYKIIEKRQSVAFWCNPISGHATLYWYQQILGQGPKLLIQFQNNGVVDDSQLPKDRFSAERLKGVDSTLKIQPAKLEDSAVYLCASSLGVRSSGNTIYFGEGSWLTVV.

CDR3 protein: CASSLDGQGSYNEQFF. CDR3 in DNA: TGTGCCAGCAGCTTAGACGGACAGGGTTCCTACAATGAGCAGTTCTTC. The V gene is TRBV11-3, the J gene TRBJ2-1; TRBD1 matches 8 bases. With V trimmed by 0 bases and J by 1 base, 2 bases remained unmatched. The CDR3 sequence is 16 residues long. Germline CDR1 and CDR2: SGHNT and YENEEA. The whole variable domain, filled in from reference TRBV11-3 and TRBJ2-1, reads EAGVVQSPRYKIIEKKQPVAFWCNPISGHNTLYWYLQNLGQGPELLIRYENEEAVDDSQLPKDRFSAERLKGVDSTLKIQPAELGDSAVYLCASSLDGQGSYNEQFFGPGTRLTVL.

This clone has more than one count but fewer than ten. The J gene is TRBJ2-1, the V gene TRBV19; TRBD1 agrees at 8 bases. In germline, CDR1 is LNHDA, CDR2 SQIVND (reference sequence). With 4 bases clipped from V and 9 bases from J, the junction kept 11 bases outside the gene matches. The CDR3 consists of 15 residues. This chain's CDR3 is CASSTQDRVEAEQFF. The CDR3 nucleotides are TGTGCCAGTAGTACCCAGGACAGGGTGGAAGCTGAGCAGTTCTTC.

The chain combines TRBV5-4 with TRBJ2-5; 13 bases line up with TRBD2. This CDR3 spans 17 amino acids. Germline trimming cut 2 bases from V and 2 bases from J; bases unmatched to any gene: 6. Germline V gives CDR1 SGHNT, CDR2 YYREEE (reference sequence). The CDR3 DNA is TGTGCCAGCAGCTTTAAACTAGCGGGGGGGCGGCAAGAGACCCAGTACTTC. Amino acids: CASSFKLAGGRQETQYF.

This clone was seen only once. The gene calls are TRBV6-5 and TRBJ2-1, with TRBD2 matching over 9 bases. In germline, CDR1 is MNHEY, CDR2 SVGAGI. The CDR3 spans 15 residues. After removal of 7 bases from V and 9 bases from J, the junction contained 13 bases not matched to a gene. The CDR3 DNA sequence: TGTGCCAGCACCCGCGGCAGGCGGGGGGGCCTTGAGCAGTTCTTC. It translates to CASTRGRRGGLEQFF.

The chain recombines TRBV11-3 with TRBJ2-7; possibly TRBD2 for D (6 bases). V lost 6 bases and J 2 bases, leaving 14 bases between the germline ends. The CDR3 covers 14 residues. Germline assignment: CDR1 SGHNT and CDR2 YENEEA. The CDR3 loop is CASRPSGLTYEQYF. CDR3 nucleotide sequence: TGTGCCAGCAGACCATCGGGACTCACCTACGAGCAGTACTTC.

The chain employs TRBV19 and TRBJ2-5; D perhaps matches TRBD1 (7 bases). V lost 5 bases and J lost 11, with 21 bases in between. Germline CDR1 and CDR2: LNHDA and SQIVND (reference sequence). The CDR3 contains 14 residues. The CDR3 protein is CASSPRDSPREQYF. Written as DNA, the CDR3 is TGTGCCAGTAGTCCCCGGGACAGTCCACGGGAGCAGTACTTC.

V and J are TRBV5-1 and TRBJ2-1; 13 positions agree with TRBD2. V shed 0 bases and J 7 bases; nucleotides not matched to a gene: 7. This CDR3 region has 17 residues. The germline gives CDR1 SGHRS, CDR2 YFSETQ. Here the CDR3 DNA reads TGCGCCAGCAGCTTGGTTCCCACTAGCGGGGGGGTGAATGAGCAGTTCTTC. This encodes CASSLVPTSGGVNEQFF.

This clone showed up just a few times. The V and J genes are TRBV14 and TRBJ2-5; TRBD2 matches 8 bases. CDR3 size: 17 residues. In germline, CDR1 is SGHDN, CDR2 FVKESK. J gave up 2 bases and V 0 bases, and 8 bases lay outside the gene matches. The DNA for the CDR3 is TGTGCCAGCAGCCAAGACGTTGGCGGGGGGCCGCAAGAGACCCAGTACTTC. It encodes CASSQDVGGGPQETQYF.

J is TRBJ2-1 and V is TRBV11-1; D unresolved. This CDR3 region has 13 residues. Looked up from germline, CDR1 is SGHAT and CDR2 is FQDESV (reference sequence). Trimming shortened V by 3 bases and J by 2 bases, and 5 bases separated the two germline ends. The CDR3 reads CASSFPPYNEQFF. CDR3 in DNA: TGTGCCAGCAGCTTTCCTCCCTACAATGAGCAGTTCTTC.

This chain connects TRBV6-5 to TRBJ2-7; D ambiguous. CDR1 is MNHEY and CDR2 is SVGAGI in the germline V gene. The CDR3 contains 13 residues. V was pared by 10 bases and J by 9 bases, with 22 bases between. CDR3 nucleotide sequence: TGTGCCACCCACTACCAAAACCATGAGACGCAGTACTTC. Its translation is CATHYQNHETQYF.

The chain links TRBV27 to TRBJ2-7, with D perhaps matching TRBD1 (5 bases). Germline lookup yields CDR1 MNHEY and CDR2 SMNVEV (reference sequence). Trimming left V 2 bases short and J 6 bases short, with 14 bases between. CDR3 length: 14 residues. CDR3 sequence reads: CASSLLGAPLEQYF. The CDR3 coding sequence is TGTGCCAGCAGTTTACTTGGGGCCCCCCTCGAGCAGTACTTC.

CDR3 loop: CASSLQRGISTDTQYF. For the CDR3, the DNA is TGTGCCAGCAGCTTACAGCGGGGGATAAGCACAGATACGCAGTATTTT. The V and J genes are TRBV11-2 and TRBJ2-3; 8 positions match TRBD2. The CDR3 extends over 16 amino acids. Per germline, CDR1 SGHAT and CDR2 FQNNGV. The trim removed 2 bases at V and 0 bases at J, leaving 4 bases unmatched. Using reference TRBV11-2 and TRBJ2-3 for the parts outside the CDR3, the full variable domain is EAGVAQSPRYKIIEKRQSVAFWCNPISGHATLYWYQQILGQGPKLLIQFQNNGVVDDSQLPKDRFSAERLKGVDSTLKIQPAKLEDSAVYLCASSLQRGISTDTQYFGPGTRLTVL.

The CDR3 bases are TGTGCCAGCAGCCAAGAGTGGGTCCTTAGCGGGGGGGAAAACATTCAGTACTTC. Its translation is CASSQEWVLSGGENIQYF. The genes are TRBV4-2 and TRBJ2-4, with 11 bases fitting TRBD2. The CDR3 runs to 18 residues. V dropped 0 bases and J dropped 5; count of bases not matched to a gene: 9. The germline V gene encodes CDR1 LGHNA and CDR2 YNFKEQ.

The V and J genes are TRBV7-9 and TRBJ1-2, with D unclear. Trimming removed 5 bases from V and 8 bases from J, with 24 bases in between. Germline V gives CDR1 SEHNR, CDR2 FQNEAQ (reference sequence). This CDR3 region has 16 residues. The CDR3 here is CASSLHAEGGPLGYTF. In nucleotides, the CDR3 is TGTGCCAGCAGCCTCCACGCGGAAGGAGGCCCCTTGGGCTACACCTTC.

The chain employs TRBV7-2 and TRBJ2-2, with 8 bases that match TRBD2. J was trimmed by 5 bases and V by 2 bases; bases with no gene match: 7. Germline V lookup: CDR1 SGHTA, CDR2 FQGNSA. There are 16 residues in the CDR3. The CDR3 is CASSLTGGAGTGELFF. The CDR3 DNA reads TGTGCCAGCAGCTTAACGGGGGGGGCTGGAACCGGGGAGCTGTTTTTT.

The genes are TRBV6-6 and TRBJ1-1; no firm D call. With 0 bases removed from V and 0 bases from J, the gap between germline ends came to 5 bases. Germline V gives CDR1 MNHNY, CDR2 SVGAGI (reference sequence). There are 14 residues in the CDR3. The CDR3 loop reads CASSYSFLNTEAFF. Here the CDR3 DNA reads TGTGCCAGCAGTTACTCGTTCTTGAACACTGAAGCTTTCTTT.

The chain couples TRBV5-1 to TRBJ2-3; 11 bases are a match to TRBD1. Germline V gene sequence: CDR1 SGHRS, CDR2 YFSETQ. V was clipped by 0 bases and J by 12 bases; unmatched bases: 9. The CDR3 extends over 15 amino acids. In DNA form, the CDR3 reads TGCGCCAGCAGCTTGGCCGGGGACAGGGGGATTTATCAGTATTTT. It translates to CASSLAGDRGIYQYF.

The chain employs TRBV5-5 and TRBJ1-1; 8 nucleotides line up with TRBD1. Germline CDR1 and CDR2: SGHKS and YYEKEE (reference sequence). J gave up 5 bases and V 3 bases, and 12 bases lay outside the gene matches. The CDR3 extends over 16 amino acids. CDR3 loop: CASSSVGRGRWTEAFF. CDR3 sequence (DNA): TGTGCCAGCAGCTCCGTGGGCAGGGGGCGATGGACTGAAGCTTTCTTT.

The CDR3 region has the DNA TGTGCCAGCCACCCAGGAGGGGCCAACTATGGCTACACCTTC. Encoded protein: CASHPGGANYGYTF. The V gene is TRBV19, the J gene TRBJ1-2, with D perhaps matching TRBD1 (5 bases). Germline V CDR1 and CDR2: LNHDA, SQIVND (reference sequence). V lost 9 bases and J lost 2, with 16 bases in between. The CDR3 is made up of 14 amino acids.

The chain joins TRBV6-5 to TRBJ2-1, with D possibly TRBD1 on 7 matching bases. Trimming removed 6 bases from V and 8 bases from J, with 20 bases in between. The CDR3 is 15 amino acids. CDR1 is MNHEY and CDR2 is SVGAGI in the germline V gene. CDR3 sequence: CASSLGAGQLYEQFF. CDR3 DNA sequence: TGTGCCAGCAGCCTCGGGGCGGGACAGCTCTATGAGCAGTTCTTC.

The chain employs TRBV5-1 and TRBJ2-7, with TRBD1 identical over 8 bases. CDR3 length: 17 amino acids. Looked up from germline, CDR1 is SGHRS and CDR2 is YFSETQ. V lost 3 bases to trimming and J lost 5 bases; unmatched junction nucleotides: 16. For the CDR3, the DNA is TGCGCCAGCAGCTCTCCTAGAGGACAGGGAGGTCGGAACGAGCAGTACTTC. Residues: CASSSPRGQGGRNEQYF. Complete variable domain (other parts from reference TRBV5-1 and TRBJ2-7): KAGVTQTPRYLIKTRGQQVTLSCSPISGHRSVSWYQQTPGQGLQFLFEYFSETQRNKGNFPGRFSGRQFSNSRSEMNVSTLELGDSALYLCASSSPRGQGGRNEQYFGPGTRLTVT.

With respect to this clone: A read error may produce the germline difference seen at one junction end. V and J are TRBV6-5 and TRBJ1-5; D unresolved. Looked up from germline, CDR1 is MNHEY and CDR2 is SVGAGI. The CDR3 loop spans 13 amino acids. The CDR3 region has the DNA TGTGCCATCAGTGAGAACCCCGGGCAGCCCCAGCATTTT. It specifies CAISENPGQPQHF.

The CDR3 loop reads CASSADTLSYNEQFF. The CDR3 nucleotides read TGTGCCAGCAGTGCCGACACCCTCTCCTACAATGAGCAGTTCTTC. The gene calls are TRBV27 and TRBJ2-1, with unresolved D. Germline V gives CDR1 MNHEY, CDR2 SMNVEV (reference sequence). CDR3 length equals 15 residues. Trimming took 5 bases from V and 0 from J, leaving 11 bases between them.